This T cell receptor beta chain was obtained from a study of T cells after yellow fever vaccination. Study-wide context: Preparation used SMART-Seq v4 Ultra Low Input for the low-cell-number fractions. General study points: Among primary-vaccination clones, most reappeared after the booster, at about 95% for CD4 and approximately 88% for CD8. High-abundance clonotypes from the bulk population could contaminate FACS-sorted repertoires.

As regards this clonotype: The antigen is undetermined.

Trimming took 5 bases from V and 5 from J; bases not matched to a gene: 5. CDR1 is SEHNR and CDR2 is FQNEAQ in the germline V gene (reference sequence). This CDR3 region has 16 residues. Template switching with 5'RACE generated the TCR cDNA and added a universal primer site and UMIs. In TCRdb, the 5' RACE reads were re-called with MiXCR into one record per CDR3 protein. The repertoire consists of 620,000 or so distinct CDR3 sequences, with about 12% occurring once and the leading ten covering 14% to 15%. J is TRBJ2-3 and V is TRBV7-9; 15 bases match TRBD2. The receptor's source is a man aged 25-45 years who received the YFV17D yellow fever vaccine. Sequencing was performed on PBMCs, taken on the day of the yellow fever booster vaccination. The DNA for the CDR3 is TGTGCCAGCAGCGGCGGACTAGCGGGAGGGATAGATACGCAGTATTTT. This gives the protein CASSGGLAGGIDTQYF.